The text below deals with one TCR beta chain. This receptor's antigen is unknown. There are no base qualities to consult, and no much larger clone falls within one base. This sample was included in a study of graft-versus-host responses after intestinal transplantation (dated by TCRdb to about 2021). Background on the whole study: Multivisceral, liver-intestinal, or isolated intestinal transplants were received by the recipients. Anti-thymocyte globulin induction was given to all recipients, followed by maintenance tacrolimus and steroids for approximately three years. After intestinal transplantation, graft-versus-host and host-versus-graft alloreactive T cell clones in the graft, circulation and bone marrow were tracked using bulk TCR-beta CDR3 sequencing. To identify alloreactive clones, pre-transplant mixed lymphocyte reaction products were sequenced and then compared with unstimulated pre-transplant donor and recipient T cells. A cohort of 24 intestinal transplant recipients, including one retransplant, was enrolled, and a few patients lacking pretransplant specimens were excluded. Donor T cell macrochimerism was defined as a peak of at least 4% donor T cells among recipient peripheral blood mononuclear cells. Instead of going to the commercial service, samples from a few later patients were sequenced in-house on an Illumina MiSeq and processed with MiXCR.

Libraries were prepared through the immunoSEQ multiplex PCR assay. For most patients, genomic DNA was isolated with the Qiagen DNeasy Blood and Tissue Kit and shipped frozen to Adaptive Biotechnologies for TCR sequencing. Adaptive Biotechnologies carried out high-throughput TCR-beta CDR3 sequencing of genomic DNA for most patients. Concerning the study's data processing: Adaptive's ImmunoSEQ software was the source of the TCR sequencing data for 15 to 20 patients, while a few other patients were processed with MiXCR and VDJtools. CD4 versus CD8 sorting errors were corrected by removing sequences found in both subsets at a frequency ratio below 5:1. CDR3 nucleotide sequences shared between donor and recipient were removed because the origin of such sequences could not be assigned. Alloreactive clones required at least 2-fold expansion over unstimulated cells and minimum CFSE-low frequency of 0.002% (template counts) or 0.001% (read counts). Clones detected in sequenced pre-transplant spleen, lymph node, or MLR CFSE-low populations of the donor or recipient were defined as mappable. The cumulative frequency of alloreactive clones was calculated as a percentage of all sequences, weighted by copy number. In TCRdb, the immuneACCESS table is reduced to in-frame sequences with V and J assigned. These tables do not hold every clone; where another copy was compared, an unresolved V gene accounts for under half, and the others remain unexplained. V and J calls and clone size are as listed in that table; D and trimming were resolved from the DNA. Across this sample there are approximately 80,000 clones, with 85% to 90% seen only once. The ten top clones hold 0.3% to 0.4% of the sample.

The time point label for this specimen denotes: cells obtained before transplantation from donor or recipient. CD3+CD4+ and CD3+CD8+ populations were FACS-sorted from unstimulated pre-transplant donor and recipient cells taken from spleen or lymph nodes. General study outcomes and caveats: Peak levels of circulating GvH clones were associated with declines in HvG clones early after transplant. In patients with donor T cell macrochimerism, the allografts had high GvH to HvG T cell clonal ratios. The relatively low number and heterogeneity of intestinal transplant patients limited the conclusions. GvH clones were found in recipient bone marrow, and some of the GvH clones appeared earlier in ileal mucosa or blood, which is consistent with an intestinal mucosal origin.

The material was unstimulated CD4+ T cells sorted from spleen or lymph node cells, obtained before intestinal transplant. This sequence originates from a human donor who received an intestinal transplant.

The base sequence is TGTGCCAGCTCACTCAGCGTCGGAGGCACAGATACGCAGTATTTT. This codes for CASSLSVGGTDTQYF. The chain joins TRBV18 to TRBJ2-3; the D gene identity is not certain. According to the germline V gene, CDR1 reads KGHSH and CDR2 reads LQKENI. V is pared back by 4 bases and J by 1 base, with 12 bases lying between the germline termini. Measured from the cysteine to the phenylalanine, the CDR3 is 15 residues long. Of the read, only the CDR3 DNA is kept; its 45 bases are in frame from base 1. This CDR3, with the reference TRBV18 and TRBJ2-3 proteins standing in past its ends, gives the full variable domain NAGVMQNPRHLVRRRGQEARLRCSPMKGHSHVYWYRQLPEEGLKFMVYLQKENIIDESGMPKERFSAEFPKEGPSILRIQQVVRGDSAAYFCASSLSVGGTDTQYFGPGTRLTVL.